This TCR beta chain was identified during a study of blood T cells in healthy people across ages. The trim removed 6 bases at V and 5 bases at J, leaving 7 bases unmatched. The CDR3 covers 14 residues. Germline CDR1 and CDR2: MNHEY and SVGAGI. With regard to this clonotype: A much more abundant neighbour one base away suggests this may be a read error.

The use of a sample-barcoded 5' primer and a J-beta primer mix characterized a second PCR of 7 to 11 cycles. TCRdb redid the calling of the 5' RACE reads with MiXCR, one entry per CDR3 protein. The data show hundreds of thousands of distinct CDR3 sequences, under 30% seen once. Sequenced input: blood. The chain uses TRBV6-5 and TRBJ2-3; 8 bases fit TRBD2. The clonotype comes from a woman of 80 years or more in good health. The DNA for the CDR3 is TGTGCCAGCAGATCCGGGACTAGAAGAGATACGCAGTATTTT. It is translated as CASRSGTRRDTQYF.